A selection of T cell receptor beta chains follows, all from one sample in a study of T cell responses to AZD1222 COVID-19 vaccine. The data were produced by immunoSEQ multiplex PCR, yet TCRdb's version contains in-frame clones alone and is incomplete. The repertoire has about 110,000 clones, 80% to 90% of them found once; the top ten carry about 15%. Sequenced here: peripheral blood, sampled 28 days after the second AZD1222 dose. Source of these receptors: an adult who received the AZD1222 COVID-19 vaccine. The conserved cysteine and the conserved F or W are not part of the CDR3 here. The order of the fields is CDR3 protein, J gene, V gene.

CDR3: ASSPSSGGGRDTQY
J: TRBJ2-3
V: TRBV4-1

CDR3: ASSLLASSYNEQF
J: TRBJ2-1
V: TRBV5-1

CDR3: ASSRLAAHTGELF
J: TRBJ2-2
V: TRBV3-1/TRBV3-2

CDR3: ASSLQGGGNYGYT
J: TRBJ1-2
V: TRBV5-5

CDR3: ASSRQGDYEQY
J: TRBJ2-7
V: TRBV28

CDR3: ASSATTGRQH
J: TRBJ1-5
V: TRBV21-1

CDR3: ASIQSGWTGELF
J: TRBJ2-2
V: TRBV2

CDR3: ASSPKTGSNEQY
J: TRBJ2-7
V: TRBV18

CDR3: ASSEPWAGSYGYT
J: TRBJ1-2
V: TRBV2

CDR3: ASSQGTGVRNEQY
J: TRBJ2-7
V: TRBV3-1/TRBV3-2

CDR3: AISGTGVYNEQF
J: TRBJ2-1
V: TRBV10-3

CDR3: ASSQLFSENEQF
J: TRBJ2-1
V: TRBV6-5

CDR3: ASSFRGRLEQY
J: TRBJ2-7
V: TRBV12-3/TRBV12-4

CDR3: ASSLVSDSPLH
J: TRBJ1-6
V: TRBV12-3/TRBV12-4

CDR3: ASSVGSSNQPQH
J: TRBJ1-5
V: TRBV9

CDR3: ATSRDRRVGTSTSTDTQY
J: TRBJ2-3
V: TRBV15

CDR3: SVSGRVSETQY
J: TRBJ2-5
V: TRBV29-1

CDR3: ASAIDRPSYEQY
J: TRBJ2-7
V: TRBV2

CDR3: AISEQMYQETQY
J: TRBJ2-5
V: TRBV10-3

CDR3: ASSITLGGGNTIY
J: TRBJ1-3
V: TRBV5-5

CDR3: ASSKQGNTGELF
J: TRBJ2-2
V: TRBV7-8

CDR3: ASSLVGDEQF
J: TRBJ2-1
V: TRBV7-9

CDR3: ASSLGQGTVGNTEAF
J: TRBJ1-1
V: TRBV5-4

CDR3: ASSRGTYTTNTEAF
J: TRBJ1-1
V: TRBV14

CDR3: ASSLRAPVPRADTQY
J: TRBJ2-3
V: TRBV28

CDR3: ASSSDREGQPQH
J: TRBJ1-5
V: TRBV7-8

CDR3: ASSLGLRDYEQY
J: TRBJ2-7
V: TRBV7-8

CDR3: SVRSANTEAF
J: TRBJ1-1
V: TRBV29-1

CDR3: ASSFGPASSYNEQF
J: TRBJ2-1
V: TRBV5-1

CDR3: ASSLFRGSNHGYT
J: TRBJ1-2
V: TRBV27

CDR3: ASSLLGDGPRGTEAF
J: TRBJ1-1
V: TRBV27

CDR3: ASSPRSGRRYEQY
J: TRBJ2-7
V: TRBV25-1

CDR3: ASSPTDRYTIY
J: TRBJ1-3
V: TRBV28

CDR3: ASSLFGTVNEQY
J: TRBJ2-7
V: TRBV19

CDR3: ASSQGGHRLGGELF
J: TRBJ2-2
V: TRBV3-1/TRBV3-2

CDR3: ASSGGQGDTGELF
J: TRBJ2-2
V: TRBV5-1

CDR3: ASRTDSKGNQPQH
J: TRBJ1-5
V: TRBV10-1

CDR3: SARARENSPLH
J: TRBJ1-6
V: TRBV29-1

CDR3: ASSWDITSPLH
J: TRBJ1-6
V: TRBV5-6

CDR3: ASSHGTENNEKLF
J: TRBJ1-4
V: TRBV7-9

CDR3: ASSLNQPQH
J: TRBJ1-5
V: TRBV5-8

CDR3: GSSDGIGTYEQY
J: TRBJ2-7
V: TRBV28

CDR3: ASSLGGQQYTEAF
J: TRBJ1-1
V: TRBV5-6

CDR3: ASSLGHSYNQPQH
J: TRBJ1-5
V: TRBV3-1/TRBV3-2

CDR3: ASTWSGGSNQPQH
J: TRBJ1-5
V: TRBV19

CDR3: ATPGQNNYGYT
J: TRBJ1-2
V: TRBV10-3

CDR3: ASSPGQGHEKLF
J: TRBJ1-4
V: TRBV18

CDR3: AWSVLEGRTEAF
J: TRBJ1-1
V: TRBV30

CDR3: ASSVRQGRNEQF
J: TRBJ2-1
V: TRBV9